The 32 T cell receptor beta chains below come from one sample, sequenced in a study of blood T cell repertoires in COVID-19. Method: immunoSEQ multiplex PCR; TCRdb's copy keeps in-frame clones and lacks some. The sample has about 50,000 clones; more than 75% are singletons. Input material: peripheral blood. The receptors derive from a woman aged 60-75 years with acute or convalescent COVID-19.

The chain joins TRBV4-1 to TRBJ1-2; D unclear. The CDR3 is 15 residues long. Trimming pared 2 bases from V and 0 bases from J, leaving 10 bases between. Germline CDR1 MGHRA, CDR2 YSYEKL. CDR3 region: CASSQTTITNYGYTF. The CDR3 DNA is TGCGCCAGCAGCCAAACGACTATTACTAACTATGGCTACACCTTC.

The chain carries TRBV6-5 and TRBJ1-5, with D perhaps matching TRBD1 (6 bases). With 5 bases removed from V and 3 bases from J, the gap between germline ends came to 14 bases. The CDR3 sequence is 15 residues long. Germline V gene data show CDR1 as MNHEY and CDR2 as SVGAGI. CDR3 DNA sequence: TGTGCCAGCAGTCCAGAGGGGGAAATCAATCAGCCCCAGCATTTT. It encodes CASSPEGEINQPQHF.

This rearrangement joins TRBV18 to TRBJ2-2; TRBD2 might be the D (5 bases). Germline V CDR1 and CDR2: KGHSH, LQKENI. The germline V and J ends were trimmed by 3 bases and 0 bases, with 14 bases remaining between them. The CDR3 runs to 17 residues. The chain's CDR3 is CASSPGRGSTNTGELFF. The CDR3 nucleotides are TGTGCCAGCTCACCGGGGAGAGGGAGTACGAACACCGGGGAGCTGTTTTTT.

V is TRBV9 and J is TRBJ1-2; 7 bases map to TRBD1. The V segment lost 6 bases and the J segment 4 bases; nucleotides outside the gene matches: 9. The CDR3 extends over 14 amino acids. Germline CDR1 and CDR2: SGDLS and YYNGEE. This chain's CDR3 is CASTPGTDFYGYTF. Written as DNA, the CDR3 is TGTGCCAGCACCCCCGGGACAGACTTCTATGGCTACACCTTC.

The chain uses TRBV19 and TRBJ2-3; D not certain. The length of the CDR3 is 16 residues. Germline assignment: CDR1 LNHDA and CDR2 SQIVND (reference sequence). Trimming removed 3 bases at V and 3 bases at J, with 16 bases between. This CDR3 is CASSMLTSDRTDTQYF. In DNA, the CDR3 is TGTGCCAGTAGTATGTTAACATCAGATCGTACAGATACGCAGTATTTT.

The rearrangement joins TRBV19 to TRBJ2-7; 11 bases align to TRBD2. Germline lookup yields CDR1 LNHDA and CDR2 SQIVND (reference sequence). This CDR3 has 16 residues. After removal of 4 bases from V and 3 bases from J, the junction contained 8 bases not matched to a gene. For the CDR3, the DNA is TGTGCCAGTAGTACGTTTCACGGGACTAGCGGCTACGAGCAGTACTTC. Amino acid sequence: CASSTFHGTSGYEQYF. The entire variable domain, with the rest obtained from reference TRBV19 and TRBJ2-7, is as follows: DGGITQSPKYLFRKEGQNVTLSCEQNLNHDAMYWYRQDPGQGLRLIYYSQIVNDFQKGDIAEGYSVSREKKESFPLTVTSAQKNPTAFYLCASSTFHGTSGYEQYFGPGTRLTVT.

The chain couples TRBV27 to TRBJ1-4; D remains ambiguous. The CDR3 loop spans 15 amino acids. The V end lost 3 bases, the J end lost 0 bases, and 8 bases lay between the germline ends. Germline CDR1 MNHEY, CDR2 SMNVEV (reference sequence). CDR3 coding DNA: TGTGCCAGCAGTTTCGGCGGTGCAACTAATGAAAAACTGTTTTTT. Its protein product is CASSFGGATNEKLFF.

The table lists this clone with a few counts. The chain has TRBV4-1 and TRBJ1-3; 9 nucleotides line up with TRBD1. Germline CDR1 reads MGHRA; CDR2 reads YSYEKL. J lost 4 bases, V lost 1 base, and 5 bases had no gene match. The CDR3 contains 16 residues. The CDR3, as DNA: TGCGCCAGCAGCCAAGTTGGACAGGGGATAGGAAACACCATATATTTT. Amino acid sequence: CASSQVGQGIGNTIYF.

This clone was counted a single time. The junction departs from germline at one end; a sequencing error may be responsible. The chain employs TRBV9 and TRBJ1-2; 8 nucleotides align to TRBD1. In germline, CDR1 is SGDLS, CDR2 YYNGEE. The CDR3 covers 14 residues. The CDR3 here is CASTVDRGGYGYTF. The CDR3 DNA is TGTGCCAGCACCGTAGACAGGGGTGGCTATGGCTACACCTTC.

The CDR3 is CATSTQGGTEAFF. DNA of the CDR3: TGTGCCACCAGCACACAGGGGGGAACTGAAGCTTTCTTT. The chain is built from TRBV15 and TRBJ1-1; TRBD1 agrees at 8 bases. Germline CDR1 and CDR2: LNHNV and YYDKDF (reference sequence). The CDR3 is 13 amino acids. J lost 5 bases, V lost 4 bases, and 3 bases had no gene match.

This sequence joins TRBV28 and TRBJ1-2; D unclear. The germline V gene has CDR1 MDHEN and CDR2 SYDVKM. The CDR3 has 13 residues. The V end lost 5 bases, the J end lost 3 bases, and 10 bases lay between the germline ends. The CDR3 is CASSPPVYYGYTF. The CDR3 region has the DNA TGTGCCAGCAGTCCCCCTGTGTACTATGGCTACACCTTC.

The count of this clone is one. The J gene is TRBJ1-1, the V gene TRBV18, with 7 nucleotides matching TRBD1. CDR1 and CDR2 (germline): KGHSH, LQKENI. The CDR3 covers 17 residues. V was pared by 4 bases and J by 1 base, with 12 bases of the junction left unmatched. The CDR3 coding sequence is TGTGCCAGCTCACTGATTAAACCAGGGGGAAGGAACACTGAAGCTTTCTTT. Its protein is CASSLIKPGGRNTEAFF.

The sample holds one count of this clone. The chain joins TRBV3-1 (or the pseudogene TRBV3-2) to TRBJ2-3, with 7 bases lining up with TRBD2. The CDR3 runs to 13 residues. J was trimmed by 1 base and V by 5 bases; bases with no gene match: 0. The germline V gene encodes CDR1 LGHDT and CDR2 YNNKEL (reference sequence). CDR3 nucleotide sequence: TGTGCCAGCAGCACTAGCGGCACAGATACGCAGTATTTT. It translates to CASSTSGTDTQYF.

The CDR3 DNA follows: TGCAGCGTACTTTTCCGGGGGGGTTACAATGAGCAGTTCTTC. The encoded protein is CSVLFRGGYNEQFF. The chain carries TRBV29-1 and TRBJ2-1; 8 bases fit TRBD2. Germline assignment: CDR1 SQVTM and CDR2 ANQGSEA. The CDR3 consists of 14 residues. J gave up 4 bases and V 6 bases, and 8 bases lay outside the gene matches.

The rearrangement links TRBV29-1 to TRBJ2-1; 7 bases align to TRBD2. Germline V gene data show CDR1 as SQVTM and CDR2 as ANQGSEA. The CDR3 consists of 15 residues. The V and J ends lost 0 bases and 3 bases, in that order; junction bases with no gene match: 5. The CDR3: CSVEDPGGFYNEQFF. The CDR3 coding sequence is TGCAGCGTTGAAGATCCGGGGGGATTCTACAATGAGCAGTTCTTC.

The J gene is TRBJ1-2, the V gene TRBV9; 9 nucleotides align to TRBD1. The CDR3 loop spans 15 amino acids. Germline loops: CDR1 SGDLS, CDR2 YYNGEE. After removal of 3 bases from V and 4 bases from J, the junction contained 7 bases not matched to a gene. CDR3 nucleotide sequence: TGTGCCAGCAGCGCCTTACAGGGGGCGGGCTATGGCTACACCTTC. This gives the protein CASSALQGAGYGYTF. Drawing the rest from reference TRBV9 and TRBJ1-2, the complete variable domain is DSGVTQTPKHLITATGQRVTLRCSPRSGDLSVYWYQQSLDQGLQFLIQYYNGEERAKGNILERFSAQQFPDLHSELNLSSLELGDSALYFCASSALQGAGYGYTFGSGTRLTVV.

The rearrangement links TRBV7-6 to TRBJ1-2, with 8 positions matching TRBD1. V shed 3 bases, J shed 8 bases, and the junction held 5 bases outside the gene matches. In germline, CDR1 is SGHVS, CDR2 FNYEAQ. The CDR3 has 13 residues. The CDR3 is CASSFYGQGGYTF. Written as DNA, the CDR3 is TGTGCCAGCAGCTTTTACGGACAGGGAGGCTACACCTTC.

The chain is built from TRBV18 and TRBJ1-4; 8 bases align to TRBD1. The CDR3 has 15 amino acids. Trimming removed 4 bases from V and 6 bases from J; junction bases left unmatched: 7. The germline V gene encodes CDR1 KGHSH and CDR2 LQKENI. This chain's CDR3 is CASSLGQGSYEKLFF. The DNA of the CDR3 is TGTGCCAGCTCACTTGGACAGGGCTCCTATGAAAAACTGTTTTTT.

The chain joins TRBV14 to TRBJ2-3; D is possibly TRBD2 (5 bases). Germline-derived CDR1 and CDR2 are SGHDN and FVKESK. The CDR3 totals 12 residues. Trimming pared 3 bases from V and 6 bases from J, leaving 7 bases between. CDR3 nucleotide sequence: TGTGCCAGCAGCCACACGGGGGATACGCAGTATTTT. This gives the protein CASSHTGDTQYF. Full variable domain (remainder filled in from reference TRBV14 and TRBJ2-3): EAGVTQFPSHSVIEKGQTVTLRCDPISGHDNLYWYRRVMGKEIKFLLHFVKESKQDESGMPNNRFLAERTGGTYSTLKVQPAELEDSGVYFCASSHTGDTQYFGPGTRLTVL.

The count of this clone is one. This chain links TRBV19 with TRBJ1-1; 8 bases fit TRBD1. The CDR3 has 18 residues. V lost 1 base, J lost 3 bases, and 13 bases stayed unmatched. Germline assignment: CDR1 LNHDA and CDR2 SQIVND (reference sequence). The CDR3 bases are TGTGCCAGTAGTATAGTAACAGGGGGTGGAGGTTTCTACACTGAAGCTTTCTTT. Translating gives CASSIVTGGGGFYTEAFF.

The table lists this clone with a few counts. V usage is TRBV7-6 and J usage is TRBJ1-1; TRBD1 might be the D (6 bases). This CDR3 spans 15 amino acids. Germline V CDR1 and CDR2: SGHVS, FNYEAQ. Trimming stripped 5 bases from V and 0 bases from J, with 13 bases between. CDR3 loop: CASSKSGGLNTEAFF. DNA of the CDR3: TGTGCCAGCAGCAAATCTGGGGGCTTGAACACTGAAGCTTTCTTT.

V and J are TRBV5-1 and TRBJ2-3; TRBD1 aligns across 9 bases. Per germline, CDR1 SGHRS and CDR2 YFSETQ. The CDR3 consists of 17 residues. The V segment lost 2 bases and the J segment 3 bases; nucleotides outside the gene matches: 10. The CDR3 nucleotides read TGCGCCAGCAGCTTTGGGACAGGGCGTTCGTTAACAGATACGCAGTATTTT. It codes for CASSFGTGRSLTDTQYF.

V usage is TRBV28 and J usage is TRBJ2-1; D is unresolved. V was clipped by 3 bases and J by 0 bases, with 9 bases between them. Germline-derived CDR1 and CDR2 are MDHEN and SYDVKM. The CDR3 covers 15 residues. The CDR3 sequence is CASSFPPSSYNEQFF. The CDR3 bases are TGTGCCAGCAGTTTCCCCCCGAGCTCCTACAATGAGCAGTTCTTC.

The chain carries TRBV3-1 (or the pseudogene TRBV3-2) and TRBJ1-2, with D possibly TRBD1 on 5 matching bases. Between the trimmed V and J ends, which lost 1 base and 2 bases, there was a span of 8 bases. CDR1 and CDR2 from the germline V gene are LGHDT and YNNKEL (reference sequence). This CDR3 comprises 14 residues. The CDR3 loop reads CASSQAQGNYGYTF. CDR3 nucleotide sequence: TGTGCCAGCAGCCAAGCCCAGGGAAACTATGGCTACACCTTC.

The rearrangement links TRBV30 to TRBJ1-5, with 10 bases identical to TRBD1. Germline V gene lookup returns CDR1 GTSNPN and CDR2 SVGIG (reference sequence). This CDR3 region has 13 residues. V dropped 7 bases and J dropped 1; count of bases not matched to a gene: 1. CDR3 in amino acids: CASGQGSNQPQHF. CDR3 DNA sequence: TGTGCCTCGGGACAGGGGAGCAATCAGCCCCAGCATTTT.

This clone has only a few counts. This chain connects TRBV4-2 to TRBJ2-6; TRBD2 is a possible D gene (5 bases). V lost 4 bases and J lost 1, with 8 bases in between. The CDR3 has 15 residues. In germline, CDR1 is LGHNA, CDR2 YNFKEQ. The CDR3 here is CASSPRDSGANVLTF. DNA of the CDR3: TGTGCCAGCAGCCCCCGGGATTCTGGGGCCAACGTCCTGACTTTC.

V and J are TRBV2 and TRBJ1-1; 9 positions match TRBD1. This CDR3 has 16 residues. Germline loops: CDR1 SNHLY, CDR2 FYNNEI. V lost 5 bases to trimming and J lost 3 bases; unmatched junction nucleotides: 10. CDR3 sequence (DNA): TGTGCCAGCAGTCGGGACAGGGAAATTCCAGACACTGAAGCTTTCTTT. Translating gives CASSRDREIPDTEAFF.

V gene TRBV7-2 combines with J gene TRBJ2-4, with D perhaps TRBD1 (5 bases). V gave up 1 base and J gave up 1 base, with 5 bases separating them. The CDR3 covers 14 residues. Germline V gives CDR1 SGHTA, CDR2 FQGNSA. The chain's CDR3 is CASSLDRAKNIQYF. The CDR3 DNA follows: TGTGCCAGCAGCTTAGACAGGGCCAAAAACATTCAGTACTTC.

The V gene is TRBV21-1, the J gene TRBJ2-7; the table's D call, TRBD2, was not checked against the DNA. TRBV21-1 is a pseudogene locus. The CDR3 runs 16 residues. The CDR3 region has the DNA TGTGCCAGCAGCATTAAGAGGACCGGGATGGGTGGCGAGCAGTACTTC. Translating gives CASSIKRTGMGGEQYF.

The chain is built from TRBV15 and TRBJ2-7; 10 nucleotides agree with TRBD1. Losses at the gene ends were 0 bases for V and 6 bases for J; bases not matched to a gene: 5. Germline V gives CDR1 LNHNV, CDR2 YYDKDF (reference sequence). The CDR3 is 15 amino acids. The CDR3 here is CATSRDRQGAGEQYF. The CDR3 nucleotides are TGTGCCACCAGCAGAGATCGACAGGGGGCTGGCGAGCAGTACTTC.

The chain uses TRBV9 and TRBJ1-1; 9 nucleotides agree with TRBD1. Germline trimming cut 0 bases from V and 5 bases from J; bases unmatched to any gene: 14. CDR1 is SGDLS, CDR2 YYNGEE, per germline. CDR3 length: 18 amino acids. The CDR3 here is CASSVATGGLGRGTEAFF. In nucleotides, the CDR3 is TGTGCCAGCAGCGTAGCCACAGGGGGCCTAGGAAGAGGAACTGAAGCTTTCTTT.

The chain employs TRBV5-1 and TRBJ1-4; 8 positions agree with TRBD1. J was trimmed by 7 bases and V by 0 bases; bases with no gene match: 8. Germline lookup yields CDR1 SGHRS and CDR2 YFSETQ. The CDR3 has 16 amino acids. CDR3 bases: TGCGCCAGCAGCTTGGGGGGTGACAGGGGAGGTGAAAAACTGTTTTTT. Its protein product is CASSLGGDRGGEKLFF.